Listed here are 31 T cell receptor beta chains from one sample, sequenced in a study of shared clonotypes between healthy human individuals. Sequencing was performed with immunoSEQ multiplex PCR; in TCRdb, only in-frame clones are kept and a portion is missing. The sample gives 2 million to 2.5 million clones, 90% to 97% of which show up once; roughly 0.13% is in the top ten. Sequencing used naive CD4+ T cells sorted from blood. Subset defined: CD45RA+ positively selected. Receptors originate from a man younger than 30 in good health.

V gene TRBV18 combines with J gene TRBJ2-1; D is perhaps TRBD1 or TRBD2 (5 bases each). Germline V CDR1 and CDR2: KGHSH, LQKENI. V was clipped by 5 bases and J by 7 bases, with 15 bases between them. CDR3 length: 14 amino acids. The CDR3 DNA follows: TGTGCCAGCTCAGACGCCGGGGCCTGGAATGAGCAGTTCTTC. Protein product: CASSDAGAWNEQFF.

The chain has TRBV5-1 and TRBJ2-1, with 11 bases lining up with TRBD2. J gave up 4 bases and V 7 bases, and 7 bases lay outside the gene matches. CDR1 is SGHRS, CDR2 YFSETQ, per germline. The CDR3 contains 15 residues. The CDR3 is CASRTGLAEYNEQFF. For the CDR3, the DNA is TGCGCCAGCCGAACGGGACTAGCGGAGTACAATGAGCAGTTCTTC.

This chain joins TRBV2 and TRBJ2-7; TRBD1 might be the D (5 bases). Trimming took off 0 bases at V and 9 bases at J, with 12 bases between the two ends. The CDR3 runs 13 residues. Germline V gives CDR1 SNHLY, CDR2 FYNNEI. CDR3 coding DNA: TGTGCCAGCAGTGAAGCGACCCCTAGGGGGCAGTACTTC. Protein: CASSEATPRGQYF.

This chain connects TRBV7-8 to TRBJ1-2; D gene uncertain. Germline-derived CDR1 and CDR2 are SGHVS and FQNEAQ. The CDR3 spans 15 residues. The ends were cut back, 2 bases at V and 5 bases at J, with 15 bases in the middle. CDR3 amino acids: CASSLLGPTAYGYTF. CDR3 nucleotide sequence: TGTGCCAGCAGCTTATTGGGTCCGACTGCATATGGCTACACCTTC.

In DNA form, the CDR3 reads TGTGCCTCCACAGGGGGTCTCTACGAGCAGTACTTC. Translating it yields CASTGGLYEQYF. The chain carries TRBV30 and TRBJ2-7, with 8 bases identical to TRBD1. The V segment lost 7 bases and the J segment 3 bases; nucleotides outside the gene matches: 5. Looked up from germline, CDR1 is GTSNPN and CDR2 is SVGIG (reference sequence). The CDR3 runs to 12 residues.

The V call is TRBV5-1, the J call TRBJ2-2; the D is unclear. Germline CDR1 reads SGHRS; CDR2 reads YFSETQ. V was shortened by 4 bases and J by 6 bases, with 10 bases between the two germline ends. This CDR3 has 13 amino acids. CDR3 in amino acids: CASSVAVAGELFF. The CDR3 DNA follows: TGCGCCAGCAGCGTGGCAGTTGCCGGGGAGCTGTTTTTT. Together with reference TRBV5-1 and TRBJ2-2, the CDR3 gives the full variable domain: KAGVTQTPRYLIKTRGQQVTLSCSPISGHRSVSWYQQTPGQGLQFLFEYFSETQRNKGNFPGRFSGRQFSNSRSEMNVSTLELGDSALYLCASSVAVAGELFFGEGSRLTVL.

The rearrangement uses TRBV13 and TRBJ2-2; TRBD2 agrees at 9 bases. The CDR3 has 17 residues. The V segment lost 5 bases and the J segment 2 bases; nucleotides outside the gene matches: 9. Germline CDR1 PRHDT, CDR2 FYEKMQ (reference sequence). The CDR3 reads CASSAAIAGVNTGELFF. In nucleotides, the CDR3 is TGTGCCAGCAGCGCCGCAATAGCGGGAGTTAACACCGGGGAGCTGTTTTTT.

The J gene is TRBJ1-6, the V gene TRBV30; D uncertain. Germline CDR1 GTSNPN, CDR2 SVGIG (reference sequence). Trimming left V 4 bases short and J 14 bases short, with 18 bases between. This CDR3 contains 13 residues. The CDR3 DNA reads as TGTGCCTGGAAGGAGCCCCTAATTATGTCCCTCCACTTT. It translates to CAWKEPLIMSLHF. Full variable domain (rest looked up from reference TRBV30 and TRBJ1-6): SQTIHQWPATLVQPVGSPLSLECTVEGTSNPNLYWYRQAAGRGLQLLFYSVGIGQISSEVPQNLSASRPQDRQFILSSKKLLLSDSGFYLCAWKEPLIMSLHFGNGTRLTVT.

The CDR3 DNA is TGTGCCAGCAGTTCCCCGGGACGGACCTCCTACGAGCAGTACTTC. Its translation: CASSSPGRTSYEQYF. V usage is TRBV6-5 and J usage is TRBJ2-7, with D tentatively TRBD1 or TRBD2 (5 bases each). The CDR3 loop spans 15 amino acids. The germline V gene has CDR1 MNHEY and CDR2 SVGAGI. V lost 4 bases and J 0 bases, leaving 13 bases between the germline ends.

The chain employs TRBV10-2 and TRBJ2-2; D call uncertain. The CDR3 contains 14 residues. The germline V gene has CDR1 WSHSY and CDR2 SAAADI. The ends were cut back, 6 bases at V and 6 bases at J, with 14 bases in the middle. Here the CDR3 DNA reads TGCGCCAGCAGGGTGGGCGCTATGTCCGGGGAGCTGTTTTTT. Translating it yields CASRVGAMSGELFF.

The chain employs TRBV29-1 and TRBJ2-5; D may be TRBD1 or TRBD2 (5 bases each). The V gene's germline CDR1 is SQVTM and CDR2 ANQGSEA. V lost 8 bases, J lost 5 bases, and 18 bases lay in between. CDR3 length: 13 amino acids. DNA of the CDR3: TGCAGCTCGAGGGTGTCCGGGGCCGAGACCCAGTACTTC. Amino acid sequence: CSSRVSGAETQYF.

V and J are TRBV21-1 and TRBJ2-7; the D segment call TRBD1 is taken from the table without a DNA check. TRBV21-1 is a listed pseudogene. The CDR3 runs to 16 residues. The CDR3 here is CASTRLGAASIYEQYF. The CDR3 nucleotides are TGTGCCAGCACCCGACTTGGGGCAGCTTCTATCTACGAGCAGTACTTC.

This chain joins TRBV30 and TRBJ1-5; no clear D gene. Germline V gene sequence: CDR1 GTSNPN, CDR2 SVGIG (reference sequence). V lost 1 base and J 0 bases, leaving 10 bases between the germline ends. There are 15 residues in the CDR3. The CDR3: CAWSDSFYSNQPQHF. The CDR3 DNA sequence: TGTGCCTGGAGTGACAGCTTTTATAGCAATCAGCCCCAGCATTTT.

The gene calls are TRBV5-1 and TRBJ2-3; D is undetermined. Trimming left V 0 bases short and J 3 bases short, with 5 bases between. Germline CDR1 and CDR2: SGHRS and YFSETQ. CDR3 length: 13 residues. CDR3 in amino acids: CASSLDITDTQYF. CDR3 sequence (DNA): TGCGCCAGCAGCTTGGATATTACAGATACGCAGTATTTT. Full variable domain (remainder filled in from reference TRBV5-1 and TRBJ2-3): KAGVTQTPRYLIKTRGQQVTLSCSPISGHRSVSWYQQTPGQGLQFLFEYFSETQRNKGNFPGRFSGRQFSNSRSEMNVSTLELGDSALYLCASSLDITDTQYFGPGTRLTVL.

V usage is TRBV10-1 and J usage is TRBJ2-2; TRBD2 might be the D (5 bases). This CDR3 region has 17 residues. From germline, CDR1 is WNHNN and CDR2 SYGVQD (reference sequence). With 4 bases removed from V and 1 base from J, the gap between germline ends came to 16 bases. CDR3 amino acids: CASSGSNGDGNTGELFF. The CDR3, as DNA: TGCGCCAGCAGTGGCTCTAACGGGGATGGGAACACCGGGGAGCTGTTTTTT.

This rearrangement joins TRBV19 to TRBJ2-3, with D perhaps being TRBD1 or TRBD2 (5 bases each). Trimming stripped 1 base from V and 3 bases from J, with 11 bases between. This CDR3 contains 15 residues. The germline V gene has CDR1 LNHDA and CDR2 SQIVND (reference sequence). CDR3 loop: CASSIGTGPTDTQYF. CDR3 bases: TGTGCCAGTAGTATAGGCACGGGGCCGACAGATACGCAGTATTTT.

Comment on this clone: Other DNA sequences from this sample encode an identical CDR3 as well. This chain joins TRBV5-1 and TRBJ2-7, with D unresolved. The germline V gene encodes CDR1 SGHRS and CDR2 YFSETQ. The length of the CDR3 is 13 residues. The ends were cut back, 0 bases at V and 4 bases at J, with 8 bases in the middle. The DNA of the CDR3 is TGCGCCAGCAGCTTGGAAGGTTGGTACGAGCAGTACTTC. Its protein is CASSLEGWYEQYF. Looking up the rest from reference TRBV5-1 and TRBJ2-7 gives the full variable domain: KAGVTQTPRYLIKTRGQQVTLSCSPISGHRSVSWYQQTPGQGLQFLFEYFSETQRNKGNFPGRFSGRQFSNSRSEMNVSTLELGDSALYLCASSLEGWYEQYFGPGTRLTVT.

This clone came up once. The J gene is TRBJ1-3, the V gene TRBV2; weak D call: TRBD1 (5 bases). The ends were cut back, 6 bases at V and 6 bases at J, with 12 bases in the middle. The CDR3 is 13 amino acids. Germline CDR1 reads SNHLY; CDR2 reads FYNNEI. CDR3 amino acids: CASRSQGENTIYF. For the CDR3, the DNA is TGTGCCAGCAGGTCCCAGGGAGAAAACACCATATATTTT.

This rearrangement joins TRBV29-1 to TRBJ1-5; D is ambiguous. V lost 4 bases and J lost 9, with 13 bases in between. CDR1 SQVTM and CDR2 ANQGSEA come from the germline V gene. The CDR3 sequence is 12 residues long. The CDR3 DNA sequence: TGCAGCGTTGCAACCGACGCAGGGCCCCAGCATTTT. It is translated as CSVATDAGPQHF. The whole variable domain, filled in from reference TRBV29-1 and TRBJ1-5, reads SAVISQKPSRDICQRGTSLTIQCQVDSQVTMMFWYRQQPGQSLTLIATANQGSEATYESGFVIDKFPISRPNLTFSTLTVSNMSPEDSSIYLCSVATDAGPQHFGDGTRLSIL.

The rearrangement joins TRBV28 to TRBJ2-3, with TRBD2 matching 8 bases. CDR3 length equals 14 residues. CDR1 and CDR2 from the germline V gene are MDHEN and SYDVKM. The V and J ends lost 4 bases and 7 bases, in that order; junction bases with no gene match: 7. In DNA form, the CDR3 reads TGTGCCAGCAGTTCCAGCGGGGGCTCCTATACGCAGTATTTT. It is translated as CASSSSGGSYTQYF.

V gene TRBV11-2 combines with J gene TRBJ2-7; 9 bases fit TRBD1. This CDR3 spans 17 amino acids. From germline, CDR1 is SGHAT and CDR2 FQNNGV. Trimming took 3 bases from V and 0 from J; bases not matched to a gene: 9. This CDR3 is CASSLWGGTGSSYEQYF. Written as DNA, the CDR3 is TGTGCCAGCAGCTTGTGGGGGGGGACAGGGAGCTCCTACGAGCAGTACTTC.

The V and J genes are TRBV4-1 and TRBJ1-2, with D maybe TRBD1 (6 bases). Trimming took off 2 bases at V and 2 bases at J, with 12 bases between the two ends. From germline, CDR1 is MGHRA and CDR2 YSYEKL. The CDR3 length is 15 residues. The CDR3 sequence: CASSQRTQGNYGYTF. The CDR3, as DNA: TGCGCCAGCAGCCAAAGGACCCAGGGGAACTATGGCTACACCTTC.

This chain uses TRBV2 with TRBJ2-7; 8 bases are shared with TRBD1. CDR1 is SNHLY and CDR2 is FYNNEI in the germline V gene. This CDR3 contains 14 residues. Trimming cost V 8 bases and J 6 bases; bases outside gene matches: 12. As DNA, the CDR3 is TGTGCCAGCGGGCGGACCGGGACAGGCCCCGAGCAGTACTTC. Translating it yields CASGRTGTGPEQYF.

The chain uses TRBV4-1 and TRBJ1-5; D might be TRBD1 (6 bases). This CDR3 is 15 amino acids long. Trimming shortened V by 2 bases and J by 5 bases, and 13 bases separated the two germline ends. Germline V gene data show CDR1 as MGHRA and CDR2 as YSYEKL. The CDR3 is CASSQRQEFDQPQHF. The CDR3 DNA follows: TGCGCCAGCAGCCAACGACAGGAGTTCGATCAGCCCCAGCATTTT.

The V call is TRBV6-1, the J call TRBJ1-5, with a weak D call TRBD1 (6 bases). CDR1 is MNHNS and CDR2 is SASEGT in the germline V gene. CDR3 size: 13 residues. V was clipped by 6 bases and J by 6 bases, with 12 bases between them. CDR3 nucleotide sequence: TGTGCCAGCAGCGATGGGACAACTCAGCCCCAGCATTTT. The encoded protein is CASSDGTTQPQHF.

V is TRBV5-1 and J is TRBJ2-7; D is ambiguous. V gave up 4 bases and J gave up 2 bases, with 10 bases separating them. CDR3 length equals 13 residues. Germline V lookup: CDR1 SGHRS, CDR2 YFSETQ. CDR3 sequence: CASSLALPYEQYF. CDR3 DNA: TGCGCCAGCAGCCTGGCTCTTCCCTACGAGCAGTACTTC.

The chain combines TRBV2 with TRBJ2-1, with D uncertain. CDR1 SNHLY and CDR2 FYNNEI come from the germline V gene. V was clipped by 1 base and J by 4 bases, with 11 bases between them. This CDR3 has 15 amino acids. In DNA, the CDR3 is TGTGCCAGCAGTGAAGAGGTGGTAGATTACAATGAGCAGTTCTTC. Amino acids: CASSEEVVDYNEQFF.

This clone was seen a few times. The genes are TRBV7-9 and TRBJ2-5; TRBD2 aligns across 10 bases. V shed 3 bases and J 4 bases; nucleotides not matched to a gene: 14. This CDR3 spans 18 amino acids. Germline CDR1 reads SEHNR; CDR2 reads FQNEAQ (reference sequence). CDR3 in DNA: TGTGCCAGCAGCTTCCACTTCGTAAGCGGGGGGGCCGGAGAGACCCAGTACTTC. Translating it yields CASSFHFVSGGAGETQYF.

J is TRBJ1-1 and V is TRBV7-2; 11 nucleotides line up with TRBD1. There are 15 residues in the CDR3. Germline V gene lookup returns CDR1 SGHTA and CDR2 FQGNSA. Germline trimming cut 6 bases from V and 0 bases from J; bases unmatched to any gene: 3. CDR3 DNA sequence: TGTGCCAGCAGAAGGACAGGGGGCATGAACACTGAAGCTTTCTTT. It specifies CASRRTGGMNTEAFF.

The V call is TRBV18, the J call TRBJ2-4; 9 nucleotides align to TRBD2. V shed 0 bases and J 0 bases; nucleotides not matched to a gene: 6. The CDR3 loop spans 18 amino acids. CDR1 and CDR2 from the germline V gene are KGHSH and LQKENI. The CDR3 loop is CASSPPAGGPGAKNIQYF. In DNA form, the CDR3 reads TGTGCCAGCTCACCACCGGCGGGAGGGCCGGGAGCCAAAAACATTCAGTACTTC.

This chain links TRBV6-5 with TRBJ1-4; D not resolved. The CDR3 loop spans 13 amino acids. From germline, CDR1 is MNHEY and CDR2 SVGAGI. V was trimmed by 8 bases and J by 4 bases, leaving 11 bases between them. The CDR3 region is CASGGRRNEKLFF. CDR3 coding DNA: TGTGCCAGCGGCGGCAGGCGTAATGAAAAACTGTTTTTT.